This entry lists 16 T cell receptor beta chains sequenced from one sample in a study of blood T cell repertoires in COVID-19. Generated by immunoSEQ multiplex PCR, the TCRdb table keeps only in-frame clones and is missing some. The sample carries 250,000 to 350,000 clones, around 90% recorded once. The sequencing input was peripheral blood. Receptor source: a middle-aged woman who had recovered from COVID-19.

This clone was counted a single time. The chain couples TRBV6-1 to TRBJ2-5; 7 positions agree with TRBD1. The V gene end was trimmed by 4 bases and the J gene end by 2 bases; junction bases not matched to a gene: 16. This CDR3 comprises 18 residues. CDR1 and CDR2 (germline): MNHNS, SASEGT. The CDR3 region has the DNA TGTGCCAGCAGTGCCTCACAGGGGCTGCTCTCTCTTCAAGAGACCCAGTACTTC. Its protein product is CASSASQGLLSLQETQYF.

This chain joins TRBV4-1 and TRBJ2-1, with D perhaps TRBD2 (5 bases). Germline V lookup: CDR1 MGHRA, CDR2 YSYEKL. The CDR3 loop spans 16 amino acids. The V end lost 0 bases, the J end lost 7 bases, and 16 bases lay between the germline ends. CDR3 protein: CASSQEEASRRNEQFF. Written as DNA, the CDR3 is TGCGCCAGCAGCCAAGAGGAGGCGAGCCGAAGGAATGAGCAGTTCTTC.

This chain links TRBV30 with TRBJ2-1; maybe TRBD2 (7 bases). Germline lookup yields CDR1 GTSNPN and CDR2 SVGIG (reference sequence). Trimming cost V 1 base and J 7 bases, with 17 bases left between them. CDR3 length: 15 residues. CDR3 in amino acids: CAWSAPGGPPNEQFF. The CDR3 nucleotides are TGTGCCTGGAGTGCCCCCGGGGGGCCTCCTAATGAGCAGTTCTTC.

The chain links TRBV28 to TRBJ2-1, with TRBD2 matching 10 bases. The CDR3 has 15 amino acids. Germline assignment: CDR1 MDHEN and CDR2 SYDVKM. Trimming cost V 5 bases and J 7 bases; bases outside gene matches: 8. The CDR3 region is CASSVIAGGQNEQFF. DNA for the CDR3: TGTGCCAGCAGTGTTATAGCGGGAGGTCAGAATGAGCAGTTCTTC.

DNA of the CDR3: TGTGCCAGCAGTGGGGCTAGCGGGAGGGAGACCCAGTACTTC. Encoded protein: CASSGASGRETQYF. The chain combines TRBV2 with TRBJ2-5; 11 nucleotides line up with TRBD2. Germline lookup yields CDR1 SNHLY and CDR2 FYNNEI. Trimming at V came to 4 bases and at J to 5 bases, leaving 3 bases not matched to a gene. The CDR3 spans 14 residues.

V and J are TRBV27 and TRBJ2-4; tentatively, D is TRBD2 (5 bases). The CDR3 spans 18 residues. V gave up 0 bases and J gave up 2 bases, with 17 bases separating them. Germline CDR1 reads MNHEY; CDR2 reads SMNVEV (reference sequence). The CDR3 coding sequence is TGTGCCAGCAGTTTATCGAGGACGCCGGGATTAACCAAAAACATTCAGTACTTC. It is translated as CASSLSRTPGLTKNIQYF.

This chain connects TRBV3-1 (or the pseudogene TRBV3-2) to TRBJ2-7, with D tentatively TRBD2 (6 bases). The CDR3 consists of 13 residues. From germline, CDR1 is LGHDT and CDR2 YNNKEL (reference sequence). The V and J ends lost 5 bases and 2 bases respectively, with 10 bases between them. CDR3 residues: CASSSSAAYEQYF. CDR3 DNA: TGTGCCAGCAGCTCTAGCGCCGCCTACGAGCAGTACTTC.

The V gene is TRBV5-5, the J gene TRBJ1-6; TRBD1 aligns across 12 bases. CDR1 SGHKS and CDR2 YYEKEE come from the germline V gene (reference sequence). This CDR3 spans 15 amino acids. Losses at the gene ends were 4 bases for V and 10 bases for J; bases not matched to a gene: 6. This CDR3 is CASSPGTGGSSPLHF. The CDR3, as DNA: TGTGCCAGCAGCCCCGGGACAGGGGGCTCATCACCCCTCCACTTT.

V gene TRBV30 combines with J gene TRBJ2-1; unclear D gene. Trimming removed 6 bases from V and 2 bases from J, with 5 bases in between. The CDR3 has 11 residues. Germline CDR1 and CDR2: GTSNPN and SVGIG (reference sequence). The CDR3 nucleotides are TGTGCCTGCCGGGCCTACAATGAGCAGTTCTTC. Its protein is CACRAYNEQFF.

This clone is a singleton in its sample. CDR3 nucleotide sequence: TGTGCCAGCAGTTTACCCTCAGGGGTCCCCTACGAGCAGTACTTC. Translation: CASSLPSGVPYEQYF. V gene TRBV28 combines with J gene TRBJ2-7, with D tentatively TRBD1 (6 bases). Trimming took 2 bases from V and 2 from J, leaving 13 bases between them. The CDR3 length is 15 residues. Germline values: CDR1 MDHEN, CDR2 SYDVKM.

V is TRBV7-2 and J is TRBJ2-7, with D hard to call. V gave up 3 bases and J gave up 1 base, with 10 bases separating them. Germline CDR1 and CDR2: SGHTA and FQGNSA. This CDR3 region has 14 residues. CDR3 in DNA: TGTGCCAGCAGCTTGTCGTTCGGTTCCTACGAGCAGTACTTC. Protein product: CASSLSFGSYEQYF.

The chain uses TRBV28 and TRBJ2-3; a possible D gene is TRBD2 (5 bases). There are 16 residues in the CDR3. Germline CDR1 reads MDHEN; CDR2 reads SYDVKM. Trimming removed 4 bases from V and 2 bases from J, with 16 bases in between. Here the CDR3 DNA reads TGTGCCAGCAGTTCTCTCTTGCGAGGACTCACAGATACGCAGTATTTT. Translating it yields CASSSLLRGLTDTQYF. The variable domain in full, completed from reference TRBV28 and TRBJ2-3, reads DVKVTQSSRYLVKRTGEKVFLECVQDMDHENMFWYRQDPGLGLRLIYFSYDVKMKEKGDIPEGYSVSREKKERFSLILESASTNQTSMYLCASSSLLRGLTDTQYFGPGTRLTVL.

V gene TRBV3-1 (or the pseudogene TRBV3-2) combines with J gene TRBJ1-1; 7 bases fit TRBD1. The germline CDR1 and CDR2 sequences are LGHDT and YNNKEL (reference sequence). CDR3 length equals 14 residues. V dropped 4 bases and J dropped 0; count of bases not matched to a gene: 2. CDR3 loop: CASSLDRVNTEAFF. For the CDR3, the DNA is TGTGCCAGCAGCCTTGACAGGGTGAACACTGAAGCTTTCTTT.

The chain combines TRBV4-2 with TRBJ1-5; TRBD1 matches at 8 bases. The CDR3 runs to 15 residues. The ends lost 1 base at V and 5 bases at J; junction bases unmatched: 4. The germline V gene encodes CDR1 LGHNA and CDR2 YNFKEQ. CDR3 loop: CASSQGQGNHQPQHF. The CDR3, as DNA: TGTGCCAGCAGCCAAGGACAGGGGAATCATCAGCCCCAGCATTTT.

The V call is TRBV5-1, the J call TRBJ1-1, with D possibly matching TRBD1 (6 bases). This CDR3 has 16 amino acids. V was cut by 0 bases and J by 2 bases, with 14 bases left in between. Germline V gives CDR1 SGHRS, CDR2 YFSETQ. The CDR3 sequence: CASSLADQGINTEAFF. The CDR3 nucleotides are TGCGCCAGCAGCTTGGCCGATCAGGGGATCAACACTGAAGCTTTCTTT.

The rearrangement links TRBV11-3 to TRBJ1-1, with 8 bases identical to TRBD1. Germline V gene data show CDR1 as SGHNT and CDR2 as YENEEA. This CDR3 has 15 amino acids. With 5 bases clipped from V and 5 bases from J, the junction kept 10 bases outside the gene matches. The CDR3 DNA is TGTGCCAGCAGCGACGACGCAGGGGGCAGAACTGAAGCTTTCTTT. It encodes CASSDDAGGRTEAFF.